Listed below are T cell receptor beta chains from one sample, sequenced in a study of Graves' ophthalmopathy and Graves' hyperthyroidism. TCRdb itself ran the multiplex PCR reads through MiXCR, one entry per CDR3 protein. The data show approximately 210,000 distinct CDR3 sequences, with roughly 21% seen just once and roughly 42% held by the top ten. The specimen sequenced was peripheral blood. These receptors were collected from a woman between 45 and 65 years old with Graves' ophthalmopathy. The CDR3 runs from the conserved cysteine through the conserved F or W. The D gene is left open where the match is weak. Only some rows state a clone size, as once, few, many or a class for expanded clones.

clone_size j_call v_call d_call cdr3_nt cdr3_aa
many TRBJ1-5 TRBV28 TRBD1 TGTGCCAGCAGTAGACAGGGGGCTAGCAATCAGCCCCAGCATTTT CASSRQGASNQPQHF
few TRBJ2-3 TRBV7-3 - TGTGCCAGCAAAATAGCGGCACTCACAGATACGCAGTATTTT CASKIAALTDTQYF
many TRBJ1-1 TRBV3-1 - TGTGCCAGCAGCCAAGGACCGCGGAACACTGAAGCTTTCTTT CASSQGPRNTEAFF
- TRBJ1-2 TRBV12-3/TRBV12-4 TRBD1 TGTGCCAGCAGTATACAGGGGCTGGGCTATGGCTACACCTTC CASSIQGLGYGYTF
many TRBJ1-1 TRBV6-4 - TGTGCCAGCAGGACTACCGGAATGACTGAAGCTTTCTTT CASRTTGMTEAFF
many TRBJ1-6 TRBV10-3 TRBD1 TGTGCCAGCAGGGGGGAAAATTCACCCCTCCACTTT CASRGENSPLHF
many TRBJ1-2 TRBV28 - TGTGCCAGCAGTTTCTCGGGGGTACCGGGCTACACCTTC CASSFSGVPGYTF
many TRBJ1-5 TRBV30 TRBD1 TGTGCCTGGAGTGGGCAGGGGGTGCAGCCCCAGCATTTT CAWSGQGVQPQHF
- TRBJ2-3 TRBV24-1 TRBD2 TGTGCCACCAGTGATTTGCCGAGTAGCGGGAGTAAGGGGGATACGCAGTATTTT CATSDLPSSGSKGDTQYF
many TRBJ2-7 TRBV20-1 TRBD1 TGCAGTGCTCAGGGGGATATAAGGGAAGGCGAGCAGTACTTC CSAQGDIREGEQYF
many TRBJ2-5 TRBV5-1 - TGCGCCAGCAGCTTGGACCCGGGCAGAAAAGAGACCCAGTACTTC CASSLDPGRKETQYF
many TRBJ2-5 TRBV11-1 TRBD1 TGTGCCAGCAGCGTTACAGGGGGCGCGGAGACCCAGTACTTC CASSVTGGAETQYF
- TRBJ2-7 TRBV6-1 - TGTGCCAGCAGGGCAGTTGCCTACGAGCAGTACTTC CASRAVAYEQYF
- TRBJ1-6 TRBV11-2 - TGTGCCAGCAGCTTAGTCGGGGCCGGGGCCCTGATTTCACCCCTCCACTTT CASSLVGAGALISPLHF
- TRBJ1-1 TRBV11-3 TRBD1 TGTGCCAGCAGCGGACAGGGTGACACTGAAGCTTTCTTT CASSGQGDTEAFF
many TRBJ2-2 TRBV7-8 - TGTGCCAGCAGTATAGTAGAGGGGAGGGGGACCGGGGAGCTGTTTTTT CASSIVEGRGTGELFF
many TRBJ2-7 TRBV6-1 - TGTGCCAGCAGTGTAAGCTGGGACATCTCCTACGAGCAGTACTTC CASSVSWDISYEQYF
- TRBJ1-2 TRBV7-2 - TGTGCCAGCAGCCCTACCTCAGGGAATAACTATGGCTACACCTTC CASSPTSGNNYGYTF
many TRBJ2-7 TRBV2 - TGTGCCAGCAGTGTTTCAGGGATAGAGCAGTACTTC CASSVSGIEQYF
many TRBJ2-5 TRBV6-5 TRBD1 TGTGCCAGCAGTTACCCAGGGACAGAAGAGACCCAGTACTTC CASSYPGTEETQYF
few TRBJ2-7 TRBV5-1 - TGCGCCAGCAGCTTGGGCTACAACTCCTACGAGCAGTACTTC CASSLGYNSYEQYF
- TRBJ2-5 TRBV7-2 - TGTGCCAGCAGCTCCACAAGAGGGGGGGGTCGCGGGACCCAGTACTTC CASSSTRGGGRGTQYF
many TRBJ2-5 TRBV5-1 TRBD1 TGCGCCAGCAGCGGAAATACAGGGGTGCAAGAGACCCAGTACTTC CASSGNTGVQETQYF
- TRBJ2-5 TRBV7-2 - TGTGCCGGGAGACGGGAGGACAGGGAGACCCAGTACTTC CAGRREDRETQYF
many TRBJ2-7 TRBV5-1 - TGCGCCACCACCGCCCAGGGGATGGGCGAGCAGTACTTC CATTAQGMGEQYF
- TRBJ1-1 TRBV5-6 - TGTGCCAGCAGCTTGGTTGCGGGACGGAGCTTGAACACTGAAGCTTTCTTT CASSLVAGRSLNTEAFF
- TRBJ1-2 TRBV7-2 - TGTGCCAGCAGCTTAGTGCGGGGGTCCCACTATGGCTACACCTTC CASSLVRGSHYGYTF
many TRBJ1-1 TRBV7-9 TRBD1 TGTGCCAGCAGCTTAGGGACAGGGGGATTTGGCGACACTGAAGCTTTCTTT CASSLGTGGFGDTEAFF
many TRBJ2-5 TRBV6-5 - TGTGCCAGCTGGGTAGCCGGGCGGGAAGAGACCCAGTACTTC CASWVAGREETQYF
- TRBJ2-4 TRBV11-2 - TGTGCCAGCAGCTACGTCACAGGGACGAAAAACATTCAGTACTTC CASSYVTGTKNIQYF
many TRBJ2-7 TRBV27 TRBD2 TGTGCCAGCAGGACCTGGGCTAGCGGGAACTACGAGCAGTACTTC CASRTWASGNYEQYF
- TRBJ1-1 TRBV5-1 - TGCGCCAGCAGCCCCAACAGGGCCCCGCACACTGAAGCTTTCTTT CASSPNRAPHTEAFF
- TRBJ2-2 TRBV11-2 - TGTGCCAGCAGCCGGACCCGGGATTTATGGGAGCTGTTTTTT CASSRTRDLWELFF
- TRBJ2-7 TRBV28 TRBD1 TGTGCCAGCAGTTTACCGGGACAGGGCTTCTTGCAGTACTTC CASSLPGQGFLQYF
- TRBJ1-5 TRBV6-5 - TGTGCCAGCAGTTACTCGAACTATGGCAATCAGCCCCAGCATTTT CASSYSNYGNQPQHF
many TRBJ2-7 TRBV12-3/TRBV12-4 - TGTGCCAGCAGTTTTAGGGCCAGACCCTACGAGCAGTACTTC CASSFRARPYEQYF
- TRBJ1-1 TRBV20-1 - TGCAGTGCTAGAGATTTCCGGAATCATGAAGCTTTCTTT CSARDFRNHEAFF
- TRBJ2-7 TRBV11-2 TRBD1 TGTGCCAGCAGCCGACCGGCGGGACAGGGCACCGAGCAGTACTTC CASSRPAGQGTEQYF
- TRBJ2-2 TRBV11-2 TRBD1 TGTGCCAGCAGCCGAACGAAGGGACAGGGTCATACCGGGGAGCTGTTTTTT CASSRTKGQGHTGELFF
many TRBJ2-4 TRBV7-2 - TGTGCCAGCAGCTTAGGGTCGGGAACGCAAAACATTCAGTACTTC CASSLGSGTQNIQYF
many TRBJ2-7 TRBV6-2/TRBV6-3 TRBD2 TGTGCCAGCAGTTACCCGTTGGGGACTAGCGACCGCCCCTACGAGCAGTACTTC CASSYPLGTSDRPYEQYF
- TRBJ1-1 TRBV6-1 TRBD1 TGTGCCAGCAGAAACCGGGACAGGGGTATGAACACTGAAGCTTTCTTT CASRNRDRGMNTEAFF